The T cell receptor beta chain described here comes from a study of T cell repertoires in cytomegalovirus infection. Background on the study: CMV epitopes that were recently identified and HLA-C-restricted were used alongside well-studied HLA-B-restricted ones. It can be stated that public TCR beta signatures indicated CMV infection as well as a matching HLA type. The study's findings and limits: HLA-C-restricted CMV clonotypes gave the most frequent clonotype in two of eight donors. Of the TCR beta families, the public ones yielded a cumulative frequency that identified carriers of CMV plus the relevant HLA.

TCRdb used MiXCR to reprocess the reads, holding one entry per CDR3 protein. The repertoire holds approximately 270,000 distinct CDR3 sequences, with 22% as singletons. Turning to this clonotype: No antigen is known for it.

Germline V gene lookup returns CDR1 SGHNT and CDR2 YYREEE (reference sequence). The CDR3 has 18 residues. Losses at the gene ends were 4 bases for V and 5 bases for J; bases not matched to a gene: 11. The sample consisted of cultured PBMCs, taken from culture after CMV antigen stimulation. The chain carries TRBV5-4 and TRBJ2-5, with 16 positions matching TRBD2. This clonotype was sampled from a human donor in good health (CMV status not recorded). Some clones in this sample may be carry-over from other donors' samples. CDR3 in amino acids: CASSPGGTSGRAGETQYF. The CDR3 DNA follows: TGTGCCAGCAGCCCTGGTGGGACTAGCGGGAGGGCCGGGGAGACCCAGTACTTC.